Detailed here is one T cell receptor (beta chain). This entry comes from a study of CD8+ T cells in alopecia areata. Extraction of RNA preceded its reverse transcription into cDNA, which served as the sequencing template. The method was immunoSEQ multiplex PCR; TCRdb's version includes in-frame clones alone and lacks a portion of them. This sample has 95,000 to 100,000 clones; around 55% occur once, and the top ten carry 15% to 19%. Treatment specified: oral pan-JAK inhibitor, 5-10 mg twice daily. Sample: CD8+ T cells sorted from blood, taken at week 4, from a patient treated with tofacitinib. The origin of this receptor is a human donor with alopecia areata.

The DNA of the CDR3 is TGTGCCAGCAGTCCATCTAGTTGGGGCGCGGAGGGCTACACCTTC. It codes for CASSPSSWGAEGYTF. The rearrangement links TRBV28 to TRBJ1-2, with a weak D call TRBD1 (5 bases). CDR3 length: 15 amino acids. Trimming took off 5 bases at V and 8 bases at J, with 21 bases between the two ends. Germline V gives CDR1 MDHEN, CDR2 SYDVKM.